A single sample is the source of the 32 T cell receptor beta chains below, sequenced in a study of Ad26.COV2.S vaccination and SARS-CoV-2 variants. Some clones are missing from TCRdb's copy, which holds only in-frame ones; the method was immunoSEQ multiplex PCR. This repertoire shows about 400,000 clones, over 75% found once; its top ten account for approximately 1.9%. Treatment here: over 15 received Ad26.COV2.S at low or high dose, single or two shots; about 5 received placebo; per-sample allocation not given. On day 63 after the first injection, vaccine and placebo recipients gave samples. Sample: peripheral blood, taken in a trial of Ad26.COV2.S vaccine versus placebo. All receptors come from a person between 18 and 65 years old who received the Ad26.COV2.S COVID-19 vaccine or a placebo.

The chain employs TRBV9 and TRBJ2-7, with 7 bases matching TRBD1. The V gene's germline CDR1 is SGDLS and CDR2 YYNGEE. This CDR3 contains 15 residues. V lost 2 bases to trimming and J lost 1 base; unmatched junction nucleotides: 6. As DNA, the CDR3 is TGTGCCAGCAGCGTTGGGGGACAGCAATCCTACGAGCAGTACTTC. This sequence encodes CASSVGGQQSYEQYF.

The chain is built from TRBV19 and TRBJ1-5, with TRBD1 matching 8 bases. This CDR3 contains 20 residues. V lost 7 bases to trimming and J lost 7 bases; unmatched junction nucleotides: 27. Germline V lookup: CDR1 LNHDA, CDR2 SQIVND (reference sequence). CDR3 in amino acids: CASICYGFQGAVADRQPQHF. The CDR3, as DNA: TGTGCCAGTATCTGCTATGGGTTCCAGGGGGCCGTGGCGGATCGACAGCCCCAGCATTTT.

This chain links TRBV30 with TRBJ2-3; 10 positions agree with TRBD2. Germline loops: CDR1 GTSNPN, CDR2 SVGIG (reference sequence). The V segment lost 8 bases and the J segment 5 bases; nucleotides outside the gene matches: 10. This CDR3 spans 14 amino acids. The CDR3 sequence: CASQLAGWGDTQYF. The CDR3 nucleotides are TGTGCCAGCCAACTAGCGGGATGGGGAGATACGCAGTATTTT. The variable domain in full, completed from reference TRBV30 and TRBJ2-3, reads SQTIHQWPATLVQPVGSPLSLECTVEGTSNPNLYWYRQAAGRGLQLLFYSVGIGQISSEVPQNLSASRPQDRQFILSSKKLLLSDSGFYLCASQLAGWGDTQYFGPGTRLTVL.

CDR3 nucleotides: TGTGCCAGCAGCTTAGATCGGTACACTGAAGCTTTCTTT. Translating it yields CASSLDRYTEAFF. The chain uses TRBV7-8 and TRBJ1-1, with D unresolved. V lost 1 base, J lost 3 bases, and 6 bases lay in between. From germline, CDR1 is SGHVS and CDR2 FQNEAQ. The CDR3 has 13 residues. The variable domain in full, with the rest retrieved from reference TRBV7-8 and TRBJ1-1, is GAGVSQSPRYKVAKRGQDVALRCDPISGHVSLFWYQQALGQGPEFLTYFQNEAQLDKSGLPSDRFFAERPEGSVSTLKIQRTQQEDSAVYLCASSLDRYTEAFFGQGTRLTVV.

The chain links TRBV28 to TRBJ2-7; 12 bases align to TRBD1. The CDR3 spans 15 residues. Looked up from germline, CDR1 is MDHEN and CDR2 is SYDVKM. V lost 5 bases, J lost 4 bases, and 6 bases stayed unmatched. The CDR3: CASSPGTGGPYEQYF. For the CDR3, the DNA is TGTGCCAGCAGTCCCGGGACAGGGGGCCCATACGAGCAGTACTTC.

This clone came up once. This chain uses TRBV11-2 with TRBJ2-7, with TRBD2 matching over 8 bases. V trimming: 0 bases; J trimming: 5 bases; junction bases outside the gene matches: 9. The CDR3 is made up of 16 amino acids. The germline V gene has CDR1 SGHAT and CDR2 FQNNGV. The CDR3 is CASSLDRSGRFHEQYF. The CDR3, as DNA: TGTGCCAGCAGCTTAGATCGCAGCGGGAGATTCCACGAGCAGTACTTC.

The CDR3 spells CASKEGWLRNTEAFF. CDR3 bases: TGTGCCAGCAAGGAGGGATGGTTGCGGAACACTGAAGCTTTCTTT. The rearrangement joins TRBV28 to TRBJ1-1; no definite D call. Trimming took off 7 bases at V and 1 base at J, with 16 bases between the two ends. CDR1 and CDR2 (germline): MDHEN, SYDVKM. The CDR3 spans 15 residues.

This rearrangement joins TRBV6-5 to TRBJ2-5, with 8 bases fitting TRBD2. The J segment lost 1 base and the V segment lost 4 bases, leaving 5 bases of the junction unmatched. Germline loops: CDR1 MNHEY, CDR2 SVGAGI. The CDR3 spans 15 residues. The CDR3 DNA reads as TGTGCCAGCAGTTCGACTAGCGACCTCCAAGAGACCCAGTACTTC. Translated: CASSSTSDLQETQYF.

The V gene is TRBV5-4, the J gene TRBJ1-2; weak D call: TRBD1 (5 bases). The V and J ends lost 1 base and 9 bases respectively, with 13 bases between them. The CDR3 has 13 amino acids. The germline V gene encodes CDR1 SGHNT and CDR2 YYREEE (reference sequence). The CDR3 DNA sequence: TGTGCCAGCAGCTTGCAGGGCTCTCAAAGCTACACCTTC. Protein sequence: CASSLQGSQSYTF. Variable domain in full (rest from reference TRBV5-4 and TRBJ1-2): ETGVTQSPTHLIKTRGQQVTLRCSSQSGHNTVSWYQQALGQGPQFIFQYYREEENGRGNFPPRFSGLQFPNYSSELNVNALELDDSALYLCASSLQGSQSYTFGSGTRLTVV.

Concerning this clone itself: Relative to the germline gene, one junction end is altered; a read error may explain this. V and J are TRBV5-1 and TRBJ2-7, with D unresolved. The CDR3 consists of 13 residues. Per germline, CDR1 SGHRS and CDR2 YFSETQ. The CDR3 loop is CASSLDIMGEQDF. The CDR3 bases are TGCGCCAGCAGCTTGGATATTATGGGTGAGCAAGACTTC.

This clone was found once. Sequence at one end of the junction differs from germline and may be a read error. The rearrangement links TRBV7-7 to TRBJ2-3; no definite D call. This CDR3 is 15 amino acids long. Germline CDR1 reads SSHAT; CDR2 reads FNYEAQ (reference sequence). The CDR3 reads CASSLDGSSTDTQYF. The CDR3 bases are TGTGCTAGCAGCTTAGACGGCAGTAGCACAGATACGCAGTATTTT. The full variable domain, completed using reference TRBV7-7 and TRBJ2-3, is GAGVSQSPRYKVTKRGQDVTLRCDPISSHATLYWYQQALGQGPEFLTYFNYEAQPDKSGLPSDRFSAERPEGSISTLTIQRTEQRDSAMYRCASSLDGSSTDTQYFGPGTRLTVL.

The J gene is TRBJ1-6, the V gene TRBV27; 7 nucleotides line up with TRBD1. CDR1 MNHEY and CDR2 SMNVEV come from the germline V gene (reference sequence). V gave up 4 bases and J gave up 7 bases; unmatched junction bases: 4. The CDR3 spans 14 residues. CDR3: CASSYGDRNSPLHF. The CDR3 DNA is TGTGCCAGCAGTTATGGGGACAGAAATTCACCCCTCCACTTT.

V and J are TRBV29-1 and TRBJ1-4; no reliable D call. The CDR3 totals 14 residues. Germline CDR1 and CDR2: SQVTM and ANQGSEA. V was pared by 7 bases and J by 13 bases, with 25 bases between. As DNA, the CDR3 is TGCAGCGCTACCCCCGGCGTCGGTAATGGGAGACTGTTTTTT. It specifies CSATPGVGNGRLFF. The full variable domain, its missing parts supplied by reference TRBV29-1 and TRBJ1-4, is SAVISQKPSRDICQRGTSLTIQCQVDSQVTMMFWYRQQPGQSLTLIATANQGSEATYESGFVIDKFPISRPNLTFSTLTVSNMSPEDSSIYLCSATPGVGNGRLFFGSGTQLSVL.

For this clone: At one of its ends the junction is not consistent with the germline gene, which may arise from a read error. V and J are TRBV16 and TRBJ2-1; D not certain. The germline gives CDR1 KGHSY, CDR2 FQNENV. CDR3 size: 12 residues. CDR3 in amino acids: CVSSQSGNEQFF. The CDR3 DNA sequence: TGTGTCAGCAGCCAATCCGGTAATGAGCAGTTCTTC.

This clone was observed a single time. The chain combines TRBV6-5 with TRBJ2-3; TRBD2 aligns across 7 bases. The CDR3 has 15 amino acids. Looked up from germline, CDR1 is MNHEY and CDR2 is SVGAGI. V gave up 5 bases and J gave up 6 bases; unmatched junction bases: 11. The CDR3 DNA reads TGTGCCAGCAGTAGCCCAGCGGGAATGGTTGATACGCAGTATTTT. Translation: CASSSPAGMVDTQYF.

The V call is TRBV6-6, the J call TRBJ1-6; 7 nucleotides match TRBD1. The V gene end was trimmed by 10 bases and the J gene end by 8 bases; junction bases not matched to a gene: 5. CDR3 length: 12 amino acids. CDR1 MNHNY and CDR2 SVGAGI come from the germline V gene (reference sequence). The CDR3 region is CATGQADSPLHF. CDR3 in DNA: TGTGCCACAGGACAGGCCGATTCACCCCTCCACTTT.

This rearrangement joins TRBV3-1 (or the pseudogene TRBV3-2) to TRBJ1-4, with a possible D match to TRBD1 (6 bases). The CDR3 contains 15 residues. CDR1 and CDR2 from the germline V gene are LGHDT and YNNKEL (reference sequence). The V gene lost 4 bases and the J gene lost 3 bases, with 12 bases spanning the gap. The CDR3 protein is CASSRVGQANEKLFF. CDR3 nucleotides: TGTGCCAGCAGCCGAGTGGGACAAGCTAATGAAAAACTGTTTTTT.

This chain links TRBV30 with TRBJ1-1; D perhaps matches TRBD1 (5 bases). This CDR3 region has 13 residues. Germline V gene data show CDR1 as GTSNPN and CDR2 as SVGIG (reference sequence). Here the CDR3 reads CALEGRGNTEAFF. CDR3 DNA sequence: TGTGCTTTGGAAGGTAGGGGGAACACTGAAGCTTTCTTT.

CDR3 DNA sequence: TGTGCCAGCACCAGAGAAGAGACCCAGTACTTC. It codes for CASTREETQYF. The V gene is TRBV7-9, the J gene TRBJ2-5; no reliable D call. This CDR3 is 11 amino acids long. Trimming removed 7 bases at V and 3 bases at J, with 6 bases between. CDR1 is SEHNR, CDR2 FQNEAQ, per germline (reference sequence).

With respect to this clone: This CDR3 is also generated by other DNA sequences in the sample. The V and J genes are TRBV9 and TRBJ2-3; no firm D call. V lost 0 bases, J lost 0 bases, and 5 bases lay in between. This CDR3 has 14 residues. Germline assignment: CDR1 SGDLS and CDR2 YYNGEE. Written as DNA, the CDR3 is TGTGCCAGCAGCGTAGATGGGAGCACAGATACGCAGTATTTT. As protein: CASSVDGSTDTQYF.

This chain links TRBV12-5 with TRBJ2-5; 8 bases align to TRBD1. The CDR3 loop spans 16 amino acids. The V segment lost 7 bases and the J segment 1 base; nucleotides outside the gene matches: 11. Germline CDR1 is LGHNT and CDR2 is FRNRAP. The CDR3 DNA reads as TGTGCTAGTGTCATCTTGGGGACAGGACCCCAAGAGACCCAGTACTTC. Protein sequence: CASVILGTGPQETQYF.

The chain employs TRBV9 and TRBJ2-3; 7 bases are shared with TRBD2. The V segment lost 2 bases and the J segment 2 bases; nucleotides outside the gene matches: 5. Looked up from germline, CDR1 is SGDLS and CDR2 is YYNGEE. This CDR3 contains 15 residues. The CDR3 DNA reads TGTGCCAGCAGCGTGACAGCGGGATACACAGATACGCAGTATTTT. Its translation: CASSVTAGYTDTQYF.

V usage is TRBV29-1 and J usage is TRBJ2-5; the D gene is possibly TRBD1 (6 bases). The germline V gene has CDR1 SQVTM and CDR2 ANQGSEA. V shed 4 bases and J shed 6 bases, with 12 bases lying between them. The CDR3 runs to 12 residues. The CDR3 region has the DNA TGCAGCGTTGGGGGGCGCGAGAAGACCCAGTACTTC. It codes for CSVGGREKTQYF. The full variable domain, rest sourced from reference TRBV29-1 and TRBJ2-5, is SAVISQKPSRDICQRGTSLTIQCQVDSQVTMMFWYRQQPGQSLTLIATANQGSEATYESGFVIDKFPISRPNLTFSTLTVSNMSPEDSSIYLCSVGGREKTQYFGPGTRLLVL.

The V and J genes are TRBV6-2 or TRBV6-3 and TRBJ2-3; D perhaps matches TRBD1 (5 bases). The CDR3 consists of 17 residues. Deletions cut 2 bases from V and 0 bases from J, with 15 bases between. Germline V CDR1 and CDR2: MNHEY, SVGEGT. The CDR3, as DNA: TGTGCCAGCAGTTACCGAGAGACAGTAGCTAGCACAGATACGCAGTATTTT. This translates into CASSYRETVASTDTQYF.

This chain connects TRBV11-3 to TRBJ2-4; D is uncertain. This CDR3 spans 16 amino acids. Germline V gene sequence: CDR1 SGHNT, CDR2 YENEEA. The germline V and J ends were trimmed by 5 bases and 1 base, with 15 bases remaining between them. DNA for the CDR3: TGTGCCAGCAGCCCCCTGGGTGTAGTGGCCAAAAACATTCAGTACTTC. It yields the protein CASSPLGVVAKNIQYF.

This clone occurred a few times. The J gene is TRBJ2-3, the V gene TRBV5-4; D remains unclear. Trimming pared 3 bases from V and 5 bases from J, leaving 13 bases between. CDR1 is SGHNT, CDR2 YYREEE, per germline (reference sequence). The CDR3 length is 14 residues. The DNA of the CDR3 is TGTGCCAGCAGCTACCCTGATAGGGTAGATACGCAGTATTTT. Encoded protein: CASSYPDRVDTQYF.

The rearrangement joins TRBV6-1 to TRBJ2-3; 9 positions match TRBD2. Germline loops: CDR1 MNHNS, CDR2 SASEGT. There are 16 residues in the CDR3. With 1 base clipped from V and 3 bases from J, the junction kept 5 bases outside the gene matches. CDR3 protein: CASSEVGSGSTDTQYF. CDR3 nucleotide sequence: TGTGCCAGCAGTGAAGTAGGTAGCGGGAGTACAGATACGCAGTATTTT.

CDR3 nucleotide sequence: TGCGCCAGCAGCGTGGGACAGGGCGATGAAAAACTGTTTTTT. Residues: CASSVGQGDEKLFF. The chain carries TRBV5-1 and TRBJ1-4, with 9 positions matching TRBD1. Germline assignment: CDR1 SGHRS and CDR2 YFSETQ. The CDR3 is 14 residues long. After removal of 4 bases from V and 6 bases from J, the junction contained 4 bases not matched to a gene.

V usage is TRBV3-1 (or the pseudogene TRBV3-2) and J usage is TRBJ2-4, with D perhaps matching TRBD1 (5 bases). This CDR3 region has 14 residues. The germline V and J ends were trimmed by 3 bases and 0 bases, with 6 bases remaining between them. Germline V gene lookup returns CDR1 LGHDT and CDR2 YNNKEL (reference sequence). CDR3 loop: CASSHQGAKNIQYF. The CDR3 nucleotides are TGTGCCAGCAGCCATCAGGGAGCCAAAAACATTCAGTACTTC.

The chain is built from TRBV6-5 and TRBJ2-7, with TRBD2 matching over 10 bases. CDR3 length equals 14 residues. Germline trimming cut 4 bases from V and 6 bases from J; bases unmatched to any gene: 6. The germline V gene encodes CDR1 MNHEY and CDR2 SVGAGI. The CDR3 DNA is TGTGCCAGCAGTTTAAGTAGCGGGAGGAGCGAGCAGTACTTC. As protein: CASSLSSGRSEQYF.

This sequence joins TRBV10-3 and TRBJ2-4; D might be TRBD1 (6 bases). Germline V gene data show CDR1 as ENHRY and CDR2 as SYGVKD. V gave up 4 bases and J gave up 7 bases, with 8 bases separating them. This CDR3 has 12 amino acids. The CDR3 region has the DNA TGTGCCATCAGTGCGGACAGCAACATTCAGTACTTC. Translation gives CAISADSNIQYF.

V usage is TRBV5-4 and J usage is TRBJ2-5; D may be TRBD2 (6 bases). V was shortened by 4 bases and J by 1 base, with 11 bases between the two germline ends. Germline CDR1 and CDR2: SGHNT and YYREEE (reference sequence). The CDR3 runs 14 residues. CDR3 nucleotides: TGTGCCAGCAGCCCTAAACTAGCCCAAGAGACCCAGTACTTC. Translated, it gives CASSPKLAQETQYF.